These T cell receptor beta chains were read from a single sample in a study of cytomegalovirus exposure and HLA in healthy donors. Assay used: immunoSEQ multiplex PCR; TCRdb lists only in-frame clones, some missing. The data hold over 50,000 clones, with about 76% observed a single time. Sequencing was carried out using PBMCs. The receptors derive from a female donor in good health and CMV-seronegative. Each CDR3 is given with its conserved first and last residue. D genes are given only for firm matches. Size tells how often a clone was seen (once, few, many) or the class of an expanded clone, and some rows leave it out.

len: 15
abundance: -
j_gene: TRBJ2-1
d_gene: -
v_gene: TRBV9
CDR3aa: CASSVVSNFPGEQFF
CDR3nt: TGTGCCAGCAGCGTAGTAAGTAACTTCCCGGGTGAGCAGTTCTTC

len: 16
abundance: -
j_gene: TRBJ2-5
d_gene: -
v_gene: TRBV13
CDR3aa: CASSLGGQGKQETQYF
CDR3nt: TGTGCCAGCAGCTTAGGGGGTCAGGGGAAACAAGAGACCCAGTACTTC

len: 16
abundance: -
j_gene: TRBJ1-5
d_gene: -
v_gene: TRBV5-1
CDR3aa: CASSLQGLDSNQPQHF
CDR3nt: TGCGCCAGCAGCCTTCAGGGGCTAGATAGCAATCAGCCCCAGCATTTT

len: 15
abundance: -
j_gene: TRBJ2-1
d_gene: TRBD2
v_gene: TRBV5-1
CDR3aa: CASSVTSGGADEQFF
CDR3nt: TGCGCCAGCAGCGTCACTAGCGGGGGGGCCGATGAGCAGTTCTTC

len: 15
abundance: -
j_gene: TRBJ2-3
d_gene: -
v_gene: TRBV7-3
CDR3aa: CASSPQGVGADTQYF
CDR3nt: TGTGCCAGCAGCCCACAGGGCGTAGGTGCAGATACGCAGTATTTT

len: 15
abundance: -
j_gene: TRBJ2-7
d_gene: -
v_gene: TRBV11-3
CDR3aa: CASSLDRQPAYEQYF
CDR3nt: TGTGCCAGCAGCTTAGATCGACAGCCTGCCTACGAGCAGTACTTC

len: 14
abundance: -
j_gene: TRBJ2-5
d_gene: -
v_gene: TRBV19
CDR3aa: CASAGSQGATTQYF
CDR3nt: TGTGCCAGTGCAGGAAGTCAGGGTGCAACGACCCAGTACTTC

len: 14
abundance: few
j_gene: TRBJ2-7
d_gene: -
v_gene: TRBV28
CDR3aa: CAIRQGHGTYEQYF
CDR3nt: TGTGCCATCCGTCAGGGGCACGGAACCTACGAGCAGTACTTC

len: 13
abundance: -
j_gene: TRBJ1-2
d_gene: -
v_gene: TRBV6-1
CDR3aa: CASSPRGAWGYTF
CDR3nt: TGTGCCAGCAGTCCCCGGGGGGCATGGGGCTACACCTTC

len: 19
abundance: few
j_gene: TRBJ2-3
d_gene: TRBD2
v_gene: TRBV27
CDR3aa: CASSPTLGLAGGPTDTQYF
CDR3nt: TGTGCCAGCAGTCCGACCCTGGGACTAGCGGGGGGGCCAACAGATACGCAGTATTTT

len: 14
abundance: -
j_gene: TRBJ2-3
d_gene: -
v_gene: TRBV30
CDR3aa: CAWGAGPGPDTQYF
CDR3nt: TGTGCCTGGGGAGCGGGCCCCGGGCCAGATACGCAGTATTTT

len: 12
abundance: -
j_gene: TRBJ1-3
d_gene: -
v_gene: TRBV28
CDR3aa: CASSFVGNTIYF
CDR3nt: TGTGCCAGCAGTTTCGTTGGAAACACCATATATTTT

len: 19
abundance: -
j_gene: TRBJ2-7
d_gene: -
v_gene: TRBV5-1
CDR3aa: CASSVWLRQSAGGSYEQYF
CDR3nt: TGCGCCAGCAGCGTGTGGTTGCGGCAGTCGGCGGGCGGTTCCTACGAGCAGTACTTC

len: 15
abundance: -
j_gene: TRBJ1-1
d_gene: TRBD1
v_gene: TRBV18
CDR3aa: CASSPPRTGIPEAFF
CDR3nt: TGTGCCAGCTCACCCCCACGGACAGGGATCCCTGAAGCTTTCTTT

len: 14
abundance: -
j_gene: TRBJ2-7
d_gene: TRBD2
v_gene: TRBV28
CDR3aa: CASSFFASGYEQYF
CDR3nt: TGTGCCAGCAGTTTCTTCGCTAGCGGGTACGAGCAGTACTTC

len: 13
abundance: once
j_gene: TRBJ1-1
d_gene: -
v_gene: TRBV28
CDR3aa: CASSLGMNTEAFF
CDR3nt: TGTGCCAGCAGTTTGGGCATGAACACTGAAGCTTTCTTT

len: 14
abundance: -
j_gene: TRBJ2-3
d_gene: TRBD1
v_gene: TRBV10-3
CDR3aa: CAISRTGGTDTQYF
CDR3nt: TGTGCCATCAGTAGGACAGGGGGAACAGATACGCAGTATTTT